A single sample is the source of the 15 T cell receptor beta chains below, sequenced in a study of regulatory T cells in long-lasting Graves disease. The authors built TCR beta libraries using iRepertoire HTBI primers and Arm-PCR of CDR3 regions. TCRdb independently ran MiXCR on the multiplex PCR reads; one entry per CDR3 protein. The data contain over 450,000 distinct CDR3 sequences, around a fifth of them singletons. Time point specified: persistent/refractory GD, antithyroid drugs over 5 years with positive TRAb. Generation of the TCR library employed RNA extracted from PBMCs. The sequences come from peripheral blood mononuclear cells (PBMCs), collected when the disease was refractory, from a patient treated with antithyroid drugs. These receptors originate from a female donor with Graves disease.

This clonotype was counted ten times or more. The chain employs TRBV28 and TRBJ2-5; 7 bases are shared with TRBD1. The J segment lost 1 base and the V segment lost 4 bases, leaving 6 bases of the junction unmatched. The CDR3 length is 15 residues. Germline loops: CDR1 MDHEN, CDR2 SYDVKM. CDR3 residues: CASSSRTGPQETQYF. CDR3 in DNA: TGTGCCAGCAGTTCCCGGACAGGCCCCCAAGAGACCCAGTACTTC.

A few counts support this clonotype. The genes are TRBV7-3 and TRBJ2-2, with a tentative D call TRBD2 (6 bases). This CDR3 has 16 residues. CDR1 and CDR2 (germline): SGHTA, FQGTGA. The V gene lost 2 bases and the J gene lost 1 base, with 11 bases spanning the gap. The CDR3 region is CASSLGGLRNTGELFF. In DNA form, the CDR3 reads TGTGCCAGCAGCTTAGGGGGACTGCGGAACACCGGGGAGCTGTTTTTT. Combining the CDR3 with reference TRBV7-3 and TRBJ2-2 gives the whole variable domain GAGVSQTPSNKVTEKGKYVELRCDPISGHTALYWYRQSLGQGPEFLIYFQGTGAADDSGLPNDRFFAVRPEGSVSTLKIQRTERGDSAVYLCASSLGGLRNTGELFFGEGSRLTVL.

This clonotype has more than one count but fewer than ten. The chain joins TRBV24-1 to TRBJ1-5, with no clear D. Germline CDR1 and CDR2: KGHDR and SFDVKD. V was shortened by 4 bases and J by 0 bases, with 15 bases between the two germline ends. The CDR3 consists of 17 residues. CDR3 DNA sequence: TGTGCCACCAGTGAGGTTCGTAACTTCTATAGCAATCAGCCCCAGCATTTT. It is translated as CATSEVRNFYSNQPQHF.

This clonotype occurred a few times. J is TRBJ1-6 and V is TRBV2; D is possibly TRBD1 (5 bases). Germline V gene data show CDR1 as SNHLY and CDR2 as FYNNEI. The CDR3 covers 16 residues. V lost 4 bases and J 0 bases, leaving 10 bases between the germline ends. The CDR3 nucleotides read TGTGCCAGCAGTGTGAGGGGTAGCTCCTATAATTCACCCCTCCACTTT. It translates to CASSVRGSSYNSPLHF.

This clonotype occurred a few times. The V gene is TRBV19, the J gene TRBJ1-1; perhaps TRBD1 as D (5 bases). The CDR3 runs 11 residues. V lost 7 bases and J lost 10, with 13 bases in between. The germline gives CDR1 LNHDA, CDR2 SQIVND (reference sequence). CDR3 sequence reads: CASIGRAGAFF. DNA for the CDR3: TGTGCCAGTATAGGCAGGGCAGGAGCTTTCTTT.

This clonotype showed up many times. The chain has TRBV11-3 and TRBJ2-2; D call uncertain. CDR1 is SGHNT and CDR2 is YENEEA in the germline V gene. This CDR3 is 12 amino acids long. The germline V and J ends were trimmed by 6 bases and 8 bases, with 10 bases remaining between them. The CDR3 sequence is CASRSEVGELFF. The DNA for the CDR3 is TGTGCCAGCAGATCTGAGGTTGGGGAGCTGTTTTTT.

This rearrangement joins TRBV20-1 to TRBJ2-7; 10 positions match TRBD2. The CDR3 runs 15 residues. Trimming took 6 bases from V and 1 from J; bases not matched to a gene: 9. Germline V lookup: CDR1 DFQATT, CDR2 SNEGSKA (reference sequence). The CDR3 DNA reads as TGCAGTGCCCCTTTGGCTAGCGGGAGTTCCTACGAGCAGTACTTC. This gives the protein CSAPLASGSSYEQYF.

V is TRBV7-6 and J is TRBJ2-2; TRBD2 matches 8 bases. Germline assignment: CDR1 SGHVS and CDR2 FNYEAQ. The CDR3 spans 17 residues. V gave up 5 bases and J gave up 3 bases; unmatched junction bases: 11. The CDR3 spells CASSQGTRAEDTGELFF. As DNA, the CDR3 is TGTGCCAGCAGCCAAGGGACTAGAGCTGAGGACACCGGGGAGCTGTTTTTT.

With regard to this clonotype: This may come from a read error, since a much larger clone is one base off. The rearrangement joins TRBV2 to TRBJ2-2; 9 nucleotides line up with TRBD1. The germline V gene has CDR1 SNHLY and CDR2 FYNNEI. The CDR3 is 15 amino acids. CDR3 region: CASSVQGADTGELVF. CDR3 bases: TGTGCCAGCAGTGTACAGGGGGCCGACACCGGGGAGCTGGTTTTT.

This clonotype has a handful of counts. The J gene is TRBJ2-7, the V gene TRBV19, with 8 bases fitting TRBD1. The germline V gene encodes CDR1 LNHDA and CDR2 SQIVND (reference sequence). Losses at the gene ends were 7 bases for V and 3 bases for J; bases not matched to a gene: 8. The CDR3 spans 14 residues. CDR3 nucleotide sequence: TGTGCCAGTATCGGACAGGGTCATTACTACGAGCAGTACTTC. Translating gives CASIGQGHYYEQYF.

In DNA form, the CDR3 reads TGTGCCAGTAGGGGCCCGACAGGGTGGGATGTGAACACTGAAGCTTTCTTT. As protein: CASRGPTGWDVNTEAFF. The V call is TRBV19, the J call TRBJ1-1; 7 bases map to TRBD1. The V and J ends lost 6 bases and 0 bases, in that order; junction bases with no gene match: 13. This CDR3 is 17 amino acids long. Germline V gene sequence: CDR1 LNHDA, CDR2 SQIVND (reference sequence).

As for this clonotype: This may be a read error, as it is one base from a much larger clone. This is likely a read error, given that the CDR3 carries no conserved phenylalanine or tryptophan at its end. DNA of the CDR3: TGTGCCAGCAGTCTTGGACAGCCCCTTGAAGCTTTCCTT. The encoded protein is CASSLGQPLEAFL. J is TRBJ1-1 and V is TRBV6-1; D perhaps matches TRBD1 (6 bases). Germline CDR1 and CDR2: MNHNS and SASEGT. CDR3 length: 13 amino acids. With 5 bases removed from V and 7 bases from J, the gap between germline ends came to 14 bases.

This chain joins TRBV9 and TRBJ1-1; 7 bases line up with TRBD1. V gave up 2 bases and J gave up 3 bases; unmatched junction bases: 10. Germline lookup yields CDR1 SGDLS and CDR2 YYNGEE. This CDR3 has 16 amino acids. The CDR3 coding sequence is TGTGCCAGCAGCGTGGCCCCACAGGGGTTGCACACTGAAGCTTTCTTT. Its translation is CASSVAPQGLHTEAFF. Full variable domain (missing parts from reference TRBV9 and TRBJ1-1): DSGVTQTPKHLITATGQRVTLRCSPRSGDLSVYWYQQSLDQGLQFLIQYYNGEERAKGNILERFSAQQFPDLHSELNLSSLELGDSALYFCASSVAPQGLHTEAFFGQGTRLTVV.

Turning to this clonotype: One end of the junction varies from germline; a read error may be responsible. CDR3 in amino acids: CASSQEGYMRGSTEALF. In DNA form, the CDR3 reads TGTGCCAGCAGCCAAGAGGGCTATATGAGGGGATCCACTGAAGCTCTCTTT. The rearrangement links TRBV14 to TRBJ1-1; the D gene is possibly TRBD1 (5 bases). Germline CDR1 is SGHDN and CDR2 is FVKESK. CDR3 length: 17 residues.

This clonotype was seen only a few times. This chain joins TRBV11-1 and TRBJ1-2, with D possibly being TRBD1 (6 bases). This CDR3 contains 15 residues. Per germline, CDR1 SGHAT and CDR2 FQDESV (reference sequence). The V gene lost 5 bases and the J gene lost 0 bases, with 13 bases spanning the gap. CDR3 region: CASSPSTGANYGYTF. The CDR3 DNA reads as TGTGCCAGCAGCCCCTCGACAGGAGCTAACTATGGCTACACCTTC.